This T cell receptor beta chain was sequenced during a study of T cell responses to AZD1222 COVID-19 vaccine. Study observations and caveats: An increase in Spike-specific TCR breadth and depth was observed after two AZD1222 doses. Repertoire collection took place solely once the T cell response had peaked. Spike-wide vaccine-associated CD4 TCRs dominated at 160-218 and 743-854.

Clones were sequenced by immunoSEQ multiplex PCR, and TCRdb holds only the in-frame ones, with some missing. The repertoire holds around 180,000 clones, more than 80% seen once, with roughly 6% in the top ten. With regard to this clone: What it binds is not known.

This CDR3 region has 16 residues. In germline, CDR1 is SGHRS, CDR2 YFSETQ. The ends were cut back, 0 bases at V and 3 bases at J, with 14 bases in the middle. This receptor was taken from an adult in good health. The chain combines TRBV5-1 with TRBJ2-3, with TRBD2 as a possible D gene (5 bases). The sequencing here drew on peripheral blood, taken on day 0 of AZD1222 vaccination. The DNA for the CDR3 is TGCGCCAGCAGCTTGGCCGGGTTGAGGGCAACAGATACGCAGTATTTT. This gives the protein CASSLAGLRATDTQYF.